The TCR beta chain described here comes from a study of blood T cells in healthy people across ages. General study points: Strong correlation linked observed beta diversity and percent naive T cells. Older age coincided with a roughly linear decline in TCR beta diversity per million T cells.

The germline V gene encodes CDR1 MNHEY and CDR2 SVGEGT. This CDR3 region has 13 residues. This clonotype was detected only a few times. Its antigen is still unknown. The junction and the germline gene differ at one end; a read error may be behind it. Alongside a J-beta primer mix, a sample-barcoded 5' primer served in a second PCR lasting roughly 6 to 11 cycles. One entry per CDR3 protein results from TCRdb running MiXCR on the 5' RACE reads. Here the sample spans 1.2 million to 1.5 million distinct CDR3 sequences, approximately 38% being singletons. This chain joins TRBV6-2 or TRBV6-3 and TRBJ2-7; D not resolved. The specimen was blood. The TCR sequence derives from a woman aged 18 to 35 in good health. DNA of the CDR3: TGTGCCAGCAGTGACTCGATTCTCTACGAGCAGTACTTC. Its protein product is CASSDSILYEQYF.